This TCR beta chain was sequenced in a study of blood T cell repertoires in COVID-19. Some clones are missing from TCRdb's copy, which holds only in-frame ones; the method was immunoSEQ multiplex PCR. The table shows about 230,000 clones, with around 90% occurring only once. Sample: PBMCs or T cells enriched from blood (not recorded which). This clonotype was sampled from a woman in her thirties who had been exposed to COVID-19.

Here the CDR3 reads CASSIGGEYGYTF. Here the CDR3 DNA reads TGTGCCAGTAGTATAGGCGGGGAGTATGGCTACACCTTC. V gene TRBV19 combines with J gene TRBJ1-2, with D unclear. CDR3 size: 13 residues. Germline V CDR1 and CDR2: LNHDA, SQIVND (reference sequence). Trimming took 1 base from V and 5 from J, leaving 8 bases between them. Complete variable domain (other parts from reference TRBV19 and TRBJ1-2): DGGITQSPKYLFRKEGQNVTLSCEQNLNHDAMYWYRQDPGQGLRLIYYSQIVNDFQKGDIAEGYSVSREKKESFPLTVTSAQKNPTAFYLCASSIGGEYGYTFGSGTRLTVV.